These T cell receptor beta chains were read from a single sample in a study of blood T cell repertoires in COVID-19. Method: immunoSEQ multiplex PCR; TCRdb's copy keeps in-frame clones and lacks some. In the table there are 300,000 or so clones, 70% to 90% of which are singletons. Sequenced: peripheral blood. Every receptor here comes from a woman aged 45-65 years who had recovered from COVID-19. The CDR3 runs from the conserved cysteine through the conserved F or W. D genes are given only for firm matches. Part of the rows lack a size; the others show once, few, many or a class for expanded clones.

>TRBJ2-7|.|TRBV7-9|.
TGTGCCAGCAGCTTCTCCAGGGCCGATGGGGAGCAGTACTTC
CASSFSRADGEQYF
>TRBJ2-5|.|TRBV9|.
TGTGCCAGCAGCGTAAACTACCAAGAGACCCAGTACTTC
CASSVNYQETQYF
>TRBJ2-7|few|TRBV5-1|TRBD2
TGCGCCAGCAGCTTGGTTGCAGGGAGGGACGAGCAGTACTTC
CASSLVAGRDEQYF
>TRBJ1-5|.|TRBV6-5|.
TGTGCCAGCAGTACGAGGGCCTCCGAGCCCCAGCATTTT
CASSTRASEPQHF
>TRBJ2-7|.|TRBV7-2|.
TGTGCCAGCAGCTTGTATAACGAGCAGTACTTC
CASSLYNEQYF
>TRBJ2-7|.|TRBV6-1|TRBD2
TGTGCCAGCAGTGAAGCTCTAGCGGGAGTCTACGAGCAGTACTTC
CASSEALAGVYEQYF
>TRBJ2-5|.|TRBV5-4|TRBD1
TGTGCCAGCAGCCAGAGACAGGGGTCAACATTCGGGGCCCAGTACTTC
CASSQRQGSTFGAQYF
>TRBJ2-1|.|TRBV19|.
TGTGCCAGTAGTCAAGGGGATGAGCAGTTCTTC
CASSQGDEQFF
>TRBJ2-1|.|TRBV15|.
TGTGCCACCAGCAGAGACTCTCGGGACACTTACAATGAGCAGTTCTTC
CATSRDSRDTYNEQFF
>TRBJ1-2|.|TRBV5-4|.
TGTGCCAGCATGGGCAGGGCTGACTATGGCTACACCTTC
CASMGRADYGYTF
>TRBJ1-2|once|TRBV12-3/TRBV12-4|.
TGTGCCAGCAGTTTTTCGTCGGGGAAAATCTACACCTTC
CASSFSSGKIYTF
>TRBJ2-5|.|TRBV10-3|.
TGTGCCATCAGTGAAAAGGGGAATCAAGAGACCCAGTACTTC
CAISEKGNQETQYF
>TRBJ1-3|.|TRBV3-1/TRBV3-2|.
TGTGCCAGCAGCCAAGATGGTGAGTCTGGAAACACCATATATTTT
CASSQDGESGNTIYF
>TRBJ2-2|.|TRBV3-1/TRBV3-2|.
TGTGCCAGCAGCCAAATGGCGGGCGACACCGGGGAGCTGTTTTTT
CASSQMAGDTGELFF
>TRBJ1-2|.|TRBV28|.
TGTGCCAGCAGTTCTACAGGGTTGTACACCTTC
CASSSTGLYTF
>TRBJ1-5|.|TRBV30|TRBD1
TGTGCCTGGAGTGTACGGAGGGGGCAGAGGAGCAATCAGCCCCAGCATTTT
CAWSVRRGQRSNQPQHF
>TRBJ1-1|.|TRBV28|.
TGTGCCAGCACCGTCGGTAACACTGAAGCTTTCTTT
CASTVGNTEAFF
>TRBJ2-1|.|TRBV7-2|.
TGTGCCAGCAGCTTACCGGGGTGGTACAATGAGCAGTTCTTC
CASSLPGWYNEQFF
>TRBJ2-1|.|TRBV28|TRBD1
TGTGCCAGCAGTCCCCGGGACAGGGGTCAATACAATGAGCAGTTCTTC
CASSPRDRGQYNEQFF
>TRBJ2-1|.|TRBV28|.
TGTGCCAGCAGTTTATGGTCGACTAGAGACGGCAGACTCTCCTACAATGAGCAGTTCTTC
CASSLWSTRDGRLSYNEQFF
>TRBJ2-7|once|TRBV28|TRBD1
TGTGCCAGCAGTTCTCCGGCCGGGACAGGGTTGGGCGAGCAGTACTTC
CASSSPAGTGLGEQYF
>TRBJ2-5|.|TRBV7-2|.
TGTGCCAGCAGCTTAGCGAGCGGGCGTCGATTGGGGACCCAGTACTTC
CASSLASGRRLGTQYF
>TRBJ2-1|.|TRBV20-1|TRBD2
TGCAGTGCTAGCCGGGGGGACGAGAGGTTCTTC
CSASRGDERFF
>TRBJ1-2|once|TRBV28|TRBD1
TGTGCCAGTCGATCGACAGGGGCAAATGGCTACACCTTC
CASRSTGANGYTF
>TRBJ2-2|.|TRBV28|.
TGTGCCAGCATCATATCAGGGTCCCCCGGGGAGCTGTTTTTT
CASIISGSPGELFF
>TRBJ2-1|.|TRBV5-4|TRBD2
TGTGCCAGCAGCCCCCCCCTAGCGGGAGACAATGAGCAGTTCTTC
CASSPPLAGDNEQFF
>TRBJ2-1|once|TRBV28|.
TGTGCCAGCACCAGCTCCTACAATGAGCAGTTCTTC
CASTSSYNEQFF
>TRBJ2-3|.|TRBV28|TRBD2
TGTGCCAGCAGTGGAAGGACTAGCGGATTCACAGATACGCAGTATTTT
CASSGRTSGFTDTQYF
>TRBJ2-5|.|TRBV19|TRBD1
TGTGCCAGTTCTAGGGGGCGCGAGACCCAGTACTTC
CASSRGRETQYF
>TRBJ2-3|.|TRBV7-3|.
TGTGCCAGCAGCCTACGGGGGACTCCTGCTCCGGTTTTAGATACGCAGTATTTT
CASSLRGTPAPVLDTQYF
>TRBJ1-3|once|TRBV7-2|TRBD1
TGTGCCAGCAGCTTAGCTGGGACAGCATCCTCTGGAAACACCATATATTTT
CASSLAGTASSGNTIYF
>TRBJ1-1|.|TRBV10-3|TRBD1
TGTGCCATCAGGGGACAGTTGAACACTGAAGCTTTCTTT
CAIRGQLNTEAFF
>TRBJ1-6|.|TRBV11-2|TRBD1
TGTGCCAGCAGCTCGCAGGGGGATTCACCCCTCCACTTT
CASSSQGDSPLHF
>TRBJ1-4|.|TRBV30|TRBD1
TGTGCCTGGAGCAGGGACAGTAGAGAAAAACTGTTTTTT
CAWSRDSREKLFF
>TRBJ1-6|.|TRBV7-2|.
TGTGCCAGCAACTTAGGGTTAGGGAGGAGGGATTCACCCCTCCACTTT
CASNLGLGRRDSPLHF
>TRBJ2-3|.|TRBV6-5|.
TGTGCCAGCAGTTACGAGCGGCGATACGGGCAGTATTTT
CASSYERRYGQYF
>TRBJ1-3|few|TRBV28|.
TGTGCCAGCCAACGGCAGGGGTTGGGGATAAGAACTGGAAACACCATATATTTT
CASQRQGLGIRTGNTIYF
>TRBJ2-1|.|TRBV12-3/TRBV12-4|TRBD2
TGTGCCAGCAGTTTGCTAGCGGGCAATGAGCAGTTCTTC
CASSLLAGNEQFF
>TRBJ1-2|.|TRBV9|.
TGTGCCAGCAGCGTCCAGGGCCAAGGTGGCTACACCTTC
CASSVQGQGGYTF
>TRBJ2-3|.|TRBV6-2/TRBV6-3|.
TGTGCCAGCAGTCGCGCGGGACGAGGGAATAGAGATACGCAGTATTTT
CASSRAGRGNRDTQYF
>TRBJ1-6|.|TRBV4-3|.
TGCGCCAGCAGCCGAGACAGATATAATTCACCCCTCCACTTT
CASSRDRYNSPLHF